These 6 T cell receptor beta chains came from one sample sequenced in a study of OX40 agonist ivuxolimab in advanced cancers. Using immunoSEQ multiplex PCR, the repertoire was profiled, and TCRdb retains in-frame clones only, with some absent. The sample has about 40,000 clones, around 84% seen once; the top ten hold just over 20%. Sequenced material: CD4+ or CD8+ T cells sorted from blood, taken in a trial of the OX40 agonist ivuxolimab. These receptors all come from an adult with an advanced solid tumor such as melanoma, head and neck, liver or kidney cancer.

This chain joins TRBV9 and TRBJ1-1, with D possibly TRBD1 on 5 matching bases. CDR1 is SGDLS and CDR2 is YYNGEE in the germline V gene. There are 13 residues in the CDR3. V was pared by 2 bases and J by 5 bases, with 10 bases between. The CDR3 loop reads CASSVLAGTEAFF. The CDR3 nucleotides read TGTGCCAGCAGCGTCCTAGCAGGGACTGAAGCTTTCTTT.

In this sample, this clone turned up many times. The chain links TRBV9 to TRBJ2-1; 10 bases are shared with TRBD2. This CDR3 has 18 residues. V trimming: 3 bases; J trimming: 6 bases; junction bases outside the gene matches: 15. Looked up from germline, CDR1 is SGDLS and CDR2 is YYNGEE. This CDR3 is CASSGPKADQRGGNEQFF. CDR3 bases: TGTGCCAGCAGCGGCCCAAAGGCCGATCAGCGGGGGGGCAATGAGCAGTTCTTC.

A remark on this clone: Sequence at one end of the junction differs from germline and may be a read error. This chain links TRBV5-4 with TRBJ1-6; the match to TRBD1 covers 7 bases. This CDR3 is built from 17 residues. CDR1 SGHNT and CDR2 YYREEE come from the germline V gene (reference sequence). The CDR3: CASSQDFRTGYNSPLHF. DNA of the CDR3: TGCGCCAGCAGCCAAGATTTCCGGACAGGCTATAATTCACCCCTCCACTTT.

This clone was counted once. Here the CDR3 DNA reads TGTGCCAGCAGCTTGTTACCTTGGACAGGGGGAACAGATACGCAGTATTTT. As protein: CASSLLPWTGGTDTQYF. The chain joins TRBV5-6 to TRBJ2-3; 10 bases fit TRBD1. In germline, CDR1 is SGHDT, CDR2 YYEEEE. V gave up 1 base and J gave up 3 bases; unmatched junction bases: 8. This CDR3 region has 17 residues.

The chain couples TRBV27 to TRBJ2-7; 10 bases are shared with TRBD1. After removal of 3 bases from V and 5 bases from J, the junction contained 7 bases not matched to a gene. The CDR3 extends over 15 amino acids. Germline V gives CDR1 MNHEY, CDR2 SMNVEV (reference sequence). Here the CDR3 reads CASSLGQGLIHEQYF. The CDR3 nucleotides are TGTGCCAGCAGTTTGGGACAGGGGTTAATCCACGAGCAGTACTTC.

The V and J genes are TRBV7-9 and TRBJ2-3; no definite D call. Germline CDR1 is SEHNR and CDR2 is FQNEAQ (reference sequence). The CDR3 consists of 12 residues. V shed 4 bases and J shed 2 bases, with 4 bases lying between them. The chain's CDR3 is CASSWDTDTQYF. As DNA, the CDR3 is TGTGCCAGCAGCTGGGACACAGATACGCAGTATTTT. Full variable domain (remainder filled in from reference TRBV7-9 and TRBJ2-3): DTGVSQNPRHKITKRGQNVTFRCDPISEHNRLYWYRQTLGQGPEFLTYFQNEAQLEKSRLLSDRFSAERPKGSFSTLEIQRTEQGDSAMYLCASSWDTDTQYFGPGTRLTVL.